This T cell receptor (beta chain) was profiled in a study of sequential checkpoint blockade in melanoma. Study overall: Patients were randomized 1:1 to nivolumab-then-ipilimumab or ipilimumab-then-nivolumab first-line. Maintenance nivolumab came after either treatment sequence.

Profiling relied on immunoSEQ multiplex PCR, and the TCRdb table lists in-frame clones only, not all of them. Altogether 15,000 to 20,000 clones are present, around 69% being singletons, with the ten largest covering more than 20%. Germline CDR1 reads MGHDK; CDR2 reads SYGVNS. Trimming removed 1 base at V and 3 bases at J, with 12 bases between. This CDR3 contains 15 residues. The sample's treatment: randomized to nivolumab then ipilimumab (arm A) or the reverse (arm B). No patient had prior DNA-damaging chemotherapy. This specimen was CD8+ T cells sorted from blood (inferred from file names), taken from a patient given nivolumab and ipilimumab in sequence. The chain has TRBV25-1 and TRBJ2-5; D possibly corresponds to TRBD1 (5 bases). This TCR was recovered from a human donor with melanoma. The CDR3 protein is CASSELVGVEETQYF. The CDR3 coding sequence is TGTGCCAGCAGTGAATTAGTAGGGGTGGAAGAGACCCAGTACTTC. Looking up the rest from reference TRBV25-1 and TRBJ2-5 gives the full variable domain: EADIYQTPRYLVIGTGKKITLECSQTMGHDKMYWYQQDPGMELHLIHYSYGVNSTEKGDLSSESTVSRIRTEHFPLTLESARPSHTSQYLCASSELVGVEETQYFGPGTRLLVL.